The 19 T cell receptor beta chains in this list originate from one sample, sequenced in a study of T-cell memory formation after mild COVID-19. One entry per CDR3 protein results from TCRdb running MiXCR on the 5' RACE reads. The data hold about 210,000 distinct CDR3 sequences, with around 30% observed a single time. The source material was PBMCs or a T cell subset sorted from them (not recorded which). These receptors all stem from an adult woman who had mild COVID-19 (a few samples of this study predate the infection). Cell type and time point are not known.

This clonotype was counted a few times. CDR3 coding DNA: TGCAGTGCTAGGTGGAGGACTAGCGGCGATGAGCAGTTCTTC. The encoded protein is CSARWRTSGDEQFF. This rearrangement joins TRBV20-1 to TRBJ2-1, with TRBD2 identical over 10 bases. Germline V gene sequence: CDR1 DFQATT, CDR2 SNEGSKA (reference sequence). Trimming at V came to 3 bases and at J to 8 bases, leaving 7 bases not matched to a gene. The CDR3 extends over 14 amino acids.

This clonotype was picked up a small number of times. This chain links TRBV29-1 with TRBJ2-3; D possibly corresponds to TRBD1 (5 bases). The V gene's germline CDR1 is SQVTM and CDR2 ANQGSEA. CDR3 length: 12 residues. V was shortened by 5 bases and J by 3 bases, with 9 bases between the two germline ends. This CDR3 is CSVKRGTDTQYF. CDR3 DNA sequence: TGCAGCGTTAAAAGGGGAACAGATACGCAGTATTTT.

The chain couples TRBV9 to TRBJ2-5; 10 nucleotides agree with TRBD1. The junction had 9 bases not matched to a gene; V was cut back by 3 bases and J by 4 bases. Per germline, CDR1 SGDLS and CDR2 YYNGEE. The CDR3 has 16 amino acids. CDR3 amino acids: CASSAERTGGGETQYF. The CDR3 region has the DNA TGTGCCAGCAGCGCCGAGCGGACAGGGGGAGGAGAGACCCAGTACTTC.

This sequence joins TRBV4-3 and TRBJ1-5; D gene unclear. The CDR3 runs 13 residues. V lost 0 bases, J lost 6 bases, and 6 bases lay in between. Per the germline V gene, CDR1 is LGHNA and CDR2 is YSLEER. CDR3 bases: TGCGCCAGCAGCCAAGATAGAGGTCAGCCCCAGCATTTT. It encodes CASSQDRGQPQHF.

The chain carries TRBV30 and TRBJ2-1; a possible D gene is TRBD2 (5 bases). The CDR3 is 14 residues long. Trimming cost V 3 bases and J 0 bases, with 9 bases left between them. CDR1 GTSNPN and CDR2 SVGIG come from the germline V gene (reference sequence). The CDR3 coding sequence is TGTGCCTGGAGGGAGCGGATCTCCTACAATGAGCAGTTCTTC. This codes for CAWRERISYNEQFF.

In regard to this clonotype: The junction and the germline gene differ at one end; a read error may be behind it. J is TRBJ1-2 and V is TRBV10-3; D ambiguous. This CDR3 comprises 13 residues. The germline gives CDR1 ENHRY, CDR2 SYGVKD. CDR3 protein: CAIGEDPNYGYTF. CDR3 sequence (DNA): TGTGCCATCGGTGAGGATCCCAACTATGGCTACACCTTC.

This chain connects TRBV9 to TRBJ2-7; 8 bases are shared with TRBD2. This CDR3 comprises 14 residues. V gave up 4 bases and J gave up 6 bases; unmatched junction bases: 9. Germline values: CDR1 SGDLS, CDR2 YYNGEE. In DNA, the CDR3 is TGTGCCAGCAGCCCTTGGCAGCGGGAGCGCGAGCAGTACTTC. Translated: CASSPWQREREQYF.

This clonotype has more than one count but fewer than ten. This chain links TRBV7-2 with TRBJ2-7, with 9 bases identical to TRBD2. Trimming removed 3 bases from V and 0 bases from J; junction bases left unmatched: 3. The CDR3 has 15 residues. CDR1 is SGHTA and CDR2 is FQGNSA in the germline V gene. The CDR3 nucleotides are TGTGCCAGCAGCTTGACTAGCGGTAACTCCTACGAGCAGTACTTC. Protein: CASSLTSGNSYEQYF.

The V gene is TRBV5-1, the J gene TRBJ2-7; D may be TRBD2 (6 bases). Deletions cut 4 bases from V and 7 bases from J, with 12 bases between. Per germline, CDR1 SGHRS and CDR2 YFSETQ. This CDR3 contains 12 residues. CDR3 protein: CASSLRGREQYF. CDR3 nucleotides: TGCGCCAGCAGCCTACGAGGGAGGGAGCAGTACTTC. The whole variable domain, filled in from reference TRBV5-1 and TRBJ2-7, reads KAGVTQTPRYLIKTRGQQVTLSCSPISGHRSVSWYQQTPGQGLQFLFEYFSETQRNKGNFPGRFSGRQFSNSRSEMNVSTLELGDSALYLCASSLRGREQYFGPGTRLTVT.

This clonotype occurred a few times. The chain joins TRBV27 to TRBJ2-5, with D unclear. Trimming removed 8 bases at V and 4 bases at J, with 14 bases between. The CDR3 is made up of 13 amino acids. Germline CDR1 is MNHEY and CDR2 is SMNVEV (reference sequence). Here the CDR3 DNA reads TGTGCCAGCGCCAGCTTGGATGGAGAGACCCAGTACTTC. Residues: CASASLDGETQYF.

V is TRBV5-1 and J is TRBJ2-4; 7 bases agree with TRBD1. CDR3 size: 15 residues. Germline trimming cut 0 bases from V and 6 bases from J; bases unmatched to any gene: 6. Germline CDR1 reads SGHRS; CDR2 reads YFSETQ. CDR3 sequence reads: CASSLVVQGPNIQYF. The CDR3 DNA is TGCGCCAGCAGCTTGGTAGTACAGGGGCCAAACATTCAGTACTTC.

There are a few counts of this clonotype. V usage is TRBV29-1 and J usage is TRBJ2-5; D is tentatively TRBD1 or TRBD2 (5 bases each). The CDR3 contains 13 residues. Germline CDR1 and CDR2: SQVTM and ANQGSEA. V was clipped by 3 bases and J by 5 bases, with 13 bases between them. CDR3 protein: CSVDWGRWETQYF. DNA for the CDR3: TGCAGCGTTGATTGGGGACGATGGGAGACCCAGTACTTC.

The CDR3 DNA reads as TGTGCCAGCAGCCACACCAATAACTATGGCTACACCTTC. Translation gives CASSHTNNYGYTF. The V and J genes are TRBV7-9 and TRBJ1-2; D is unclear. CDR1 SEHNR and CDR2 FQNEAQ come from the germline V gene (reference sequence). The CDR3 sequence is 13 residues long. The V end lost 5 bases, the J end lost 1 base, and 8 bases lay between the germline ends.

The chain recombines TRBV4-1 with TRBJ1-2, with D unresolved. In germline, CDR1 is MGHRA, CDR2 YSYEKL. The CDR3 is made up of 15 amino acids. Trimming shortened V by 0 bases and J by 2 bases, and 10 bases separated the two germline ends. The CDR3 region has the DNA TGCGCCAGCAGCCAAGATGGCTACCGAAACTATGGCTACACCTTC. The encoded protein is CASSQDGYRNYGYTF.

The chain couples TRBV7-8 to TRBJ2-3; 8 nucleotides align to TRBD1. The CDR3 covers 17 residues. J lost 7 bases, V lost 6 bases, and 18 bases had no gene match. CDR1 SGHVS and CDR2 FQNEAQ come from the germline V gene. CDR3 protein: CASRSTGAVGLRNTQYF. CDR3 DNA sequence: TGTGCCAGCAGATCGACAGGGGCCGTTGGGTTGCGGAATACGCAGTATTTT.

This clonotype was seen more than once but under ten times. The chain couples TRBV5-1 to TRBJ1-1; weak D call: TRBD1 (6 bases). Germline V gene data show CDR1 as SGHRS and CDR2 as YFSETQ. V gave up 0 bases and J gave up 0 bases, with 9 bases separating them. This CDR3 has 15 residues. CDR3 protein: CASSLGGGLNTEAFF. The DNA for the CDR3 is TGCGCCAGCAGCTTGGGAGGGGGACTGAACACTGAAGCTTTCTTT.

The chain recombines TRBV7-8 with TRBJ1-1, with 9 bases identical to TRBD1. This CDR3 region has 16 residues. Unmatched junction bases numbered 11, after V lost 2 bases and J lost 7 bases. Germline V lookup: CDR1 SGHVS, CDR2 FQNEAQ. The CDR3 loop is CASSLRDRVLSIEAFF. The CDR3 region has the DNA TGTGCCAGCAGCTTACGGGACAGGGTTTTAAGCATTGAAGCTTTCTTT.

The V gene is TRBV30, the J gene TRBJ1-3, with D uncertain. There are 14 residues in the CDR3. CDR1 and CDR2 (germline): GTSNPN, SVGIG (reference sequence). The V gene lost 1 base and the J gene lost 0 bases, with 7 bases spanning the gap. CDR3 coding DNA: TGTGCCTGGAGTGGCATGCTCTCTGGAAACACCATATATTTT. Translated, it gives CAWSGMLSGNTIYF.

The rearrangement joins TRBV12-3 or TRBV12-4 to TRBJ1-3; D might be TRBD1 (5 bases). Trimming stripped 8 bases from V and 10 bases from J, with 12 bases between. The CDR3 loop spans 11 amino acids. CDR3 bases: TGTGCCAGCTTAGTTCAGGGAACCATATATTTT. It translates to CASLVQGTIYF.